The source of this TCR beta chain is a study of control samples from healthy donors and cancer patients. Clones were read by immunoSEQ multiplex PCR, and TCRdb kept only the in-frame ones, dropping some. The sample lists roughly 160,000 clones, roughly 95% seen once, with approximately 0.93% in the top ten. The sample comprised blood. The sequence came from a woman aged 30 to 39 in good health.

The CDR3 sequence is CASVRDTIYF. For the CDR3, the DNA is TGTGCCAGCGTCCGGGACACCATATATTTT. V gene TRBV18 combines with J gene TRBJ1-3, with D unclear. V was clipped by 8 bases and J by 8 bases, with 7 bases between them. Germline V gene lookup returns CDR1 KGHSH and CDR2 LQKENI. The CDR3 spans 10 residues. Looking up the rest from reference TRBV18 and TRBJ1-3 gives the full variable domain: NAGVMQNPRHLVRRRGQEARLRCSPMKGHSHVYWYRQLPEEGLKFMVYLQKENIIDESGMPKERFSAEFPKEGPSILRIQQVVRGDSAAYFCASVRDTIYFGEGSWLTVV.